This T cell receptor (beta chain) is drawn from a study of STAT5B mutations in CD4+ large granular lymphocyte leukemia. Study-level findings and limits: Top patient clones used TRBV06 genes more often: 8/27 versus 2/35 in controls. Data were not HLA-matched across samples.

Controls came from buffy coats of healthy blood donors. V was clipped by 5 bases and J by 3 bases, with 14 bases between them. The CDR3 consists of 15 residues. Germline CDR1 and CDR2: SGHTA and FQGNSA. To note about this clone: What it binds is not known.

This was a survey-level run. Assay used: immunoSEQ multiplex PCR; TCRdb lists only in-frame clones, some missing. The data show some 34,000 clones, roughly four fifths seen once. The chain is built from TRBV7-2 and TRBJ1-5; D unresolved. The TCR sequence derives from a human donor in good health. The sample taken for sequencing was CD4+ T cells from blood buffy coats. The CDR3 nucleotides are TGTGCCAGCAGCATTATCCCACAGACCAATCAGCCCCAGCATTTT. Translating gives CASSIIPQTNQPQHF.